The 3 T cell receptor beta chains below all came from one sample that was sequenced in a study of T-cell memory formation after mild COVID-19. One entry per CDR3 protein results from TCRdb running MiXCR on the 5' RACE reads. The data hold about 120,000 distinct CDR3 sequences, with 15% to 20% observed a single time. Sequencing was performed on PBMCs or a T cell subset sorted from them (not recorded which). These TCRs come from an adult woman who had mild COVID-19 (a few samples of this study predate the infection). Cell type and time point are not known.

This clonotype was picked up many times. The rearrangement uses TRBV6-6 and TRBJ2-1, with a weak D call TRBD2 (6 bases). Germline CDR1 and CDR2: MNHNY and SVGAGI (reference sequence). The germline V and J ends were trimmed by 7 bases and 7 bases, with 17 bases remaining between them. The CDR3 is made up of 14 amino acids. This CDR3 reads CASTIAASGNEQFF. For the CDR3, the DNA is TGTGCCAGCACAATAGCGGCCTCAGGGAATGAGCAGTTCTTC.

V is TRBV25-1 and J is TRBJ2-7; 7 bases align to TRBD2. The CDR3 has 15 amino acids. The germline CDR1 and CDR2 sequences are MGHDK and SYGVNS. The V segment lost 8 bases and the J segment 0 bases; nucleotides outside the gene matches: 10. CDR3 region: CASWGRGLSSYEQYF. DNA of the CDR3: TGTGCCAGCTGGGGGAGGGGACTTAGCTCCTACGAGCAGTACTTC.

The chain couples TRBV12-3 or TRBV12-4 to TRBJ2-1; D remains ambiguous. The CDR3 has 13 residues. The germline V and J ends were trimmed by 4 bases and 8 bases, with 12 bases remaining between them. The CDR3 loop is CASSSGSIDEQFF. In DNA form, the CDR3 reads TGTGCCAGCAGTTCAGGATCAATAGATGAGCAGTTCTTC.